The clone carrying this T cell receptor beta chain was counted a single time. This sample was taken from a study of blood T cell repertoires in COVID-19. V shed 3 bases, J shed 9 bases, and the junction held 9 bases outside the gene matches. CDR3 length: 15 residues. Germline V lookup: CDR1 KGHSH, CDR2 LQKENI. Libraries were prepared by immunoSEQ multiplex PCR; TCRdb keeps only in-frame clonotypes and omits some of them. Here the sample spans about 230,000 clones, under 90% being singletons. The V call is TRBV18, the J call TRBJ1-2; 11 bases line up with TRBD1. Sequenced sample: peripheral blood. The TCR originated in a man aged 45-65 years with COVID-19, enrolled during active disease. The CDR3 DNA reads as TGTGCCAGCTCACCCCCCGGACAGGGGGCGGAGAGCTACACCTTC. It encodes CASSPPGQGAESYTF.